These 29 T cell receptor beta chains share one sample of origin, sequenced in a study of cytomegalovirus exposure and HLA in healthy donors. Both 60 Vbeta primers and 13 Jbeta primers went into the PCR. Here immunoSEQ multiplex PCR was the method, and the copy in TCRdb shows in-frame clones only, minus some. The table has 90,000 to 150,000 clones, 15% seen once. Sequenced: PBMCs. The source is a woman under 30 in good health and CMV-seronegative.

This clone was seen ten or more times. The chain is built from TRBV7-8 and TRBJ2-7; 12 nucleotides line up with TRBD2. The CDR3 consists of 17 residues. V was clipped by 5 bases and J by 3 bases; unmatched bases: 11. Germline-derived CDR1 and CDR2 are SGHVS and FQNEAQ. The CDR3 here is CASSPRLAGEDGYEQYF. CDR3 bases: TGTGCCAGCAGCCCTAGACTAGCGGGAGAAGACGGCTACGAGCAGTACTTC.

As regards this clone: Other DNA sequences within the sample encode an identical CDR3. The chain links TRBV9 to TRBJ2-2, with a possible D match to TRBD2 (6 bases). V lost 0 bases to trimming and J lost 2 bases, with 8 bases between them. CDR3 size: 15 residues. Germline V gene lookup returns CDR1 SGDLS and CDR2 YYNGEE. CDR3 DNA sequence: TGTGCCAGCAGCGTAGGAGGACTAAACACCGGGGAGCTGTTTTTT. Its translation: CASSVGGLNTGELFF.

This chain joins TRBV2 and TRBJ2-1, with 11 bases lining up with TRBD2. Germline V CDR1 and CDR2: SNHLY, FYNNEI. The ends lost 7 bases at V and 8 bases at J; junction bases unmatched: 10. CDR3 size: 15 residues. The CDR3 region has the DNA TGTGCCAGCATGACGAGTACTAGCGGGAGCGATGAGCAGTTCTTC. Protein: CASMTSTSGSDEQFF.

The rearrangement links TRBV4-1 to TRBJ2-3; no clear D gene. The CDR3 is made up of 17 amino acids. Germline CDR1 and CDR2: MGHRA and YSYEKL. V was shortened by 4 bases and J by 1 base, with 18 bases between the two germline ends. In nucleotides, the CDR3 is TGCGCCAGCAGCCCCCGTCTTCCCGGGTTCGGCACAGATACGCAGTATTTT. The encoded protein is CASSPRLPGFGTDTQYF.

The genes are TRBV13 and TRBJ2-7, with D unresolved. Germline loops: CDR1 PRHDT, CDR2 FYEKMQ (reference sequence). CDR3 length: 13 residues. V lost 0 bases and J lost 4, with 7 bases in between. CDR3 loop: CASSLGLSYEQYF. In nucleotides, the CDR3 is TGTGCCAGCAGCTTAGGCCTAAGTTACGAGCAGTACTTC.

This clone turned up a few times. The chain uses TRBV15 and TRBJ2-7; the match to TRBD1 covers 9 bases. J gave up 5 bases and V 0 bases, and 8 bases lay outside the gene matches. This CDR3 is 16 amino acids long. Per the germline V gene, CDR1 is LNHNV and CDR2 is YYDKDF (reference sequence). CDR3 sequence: CATSRDRDRGIDEQYF. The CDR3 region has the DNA TGTGCCACCAGCAGAGATCGTGACAGGGGGATCGACGAGCAGTACTTC.

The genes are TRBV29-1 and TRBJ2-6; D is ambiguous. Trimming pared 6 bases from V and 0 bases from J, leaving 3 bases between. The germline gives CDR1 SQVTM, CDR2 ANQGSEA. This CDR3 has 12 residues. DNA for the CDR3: TGCAGCGTCGTCTCTGGGGCCAACGTCCTGACTTTC. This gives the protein CSVVSGANVLTF. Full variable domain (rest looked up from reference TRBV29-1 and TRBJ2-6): SAVISQKPSRDICQRGTSLTIQCQVDSQVTMMFWYRQQPGQSLTLIATANQGSEATYESGFVIDKFPISRPNLTFSTLTVSNMSPEDSSIYLCSVVSGANVLTFGAGSRLTVL.

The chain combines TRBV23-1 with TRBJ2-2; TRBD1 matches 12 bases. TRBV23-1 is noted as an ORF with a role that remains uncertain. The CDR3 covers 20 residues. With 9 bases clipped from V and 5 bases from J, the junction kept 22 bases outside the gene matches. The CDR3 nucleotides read TGCGCCAGTCATGTACCGGGACAGGGGGCCAAAGTATTATCGACCGGGGAGCTGTTTTTT. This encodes CASHVPGQGAKVLSTGELFF.

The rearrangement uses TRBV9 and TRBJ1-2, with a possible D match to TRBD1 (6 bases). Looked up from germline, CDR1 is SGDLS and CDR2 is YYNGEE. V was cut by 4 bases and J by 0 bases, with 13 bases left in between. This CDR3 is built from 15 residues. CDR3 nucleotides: TGTGCCAGCAGCTCGCAGGGGCCCTCTAACTATGGCTACACCTTC. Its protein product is CASSSQGPSNYGYTF.

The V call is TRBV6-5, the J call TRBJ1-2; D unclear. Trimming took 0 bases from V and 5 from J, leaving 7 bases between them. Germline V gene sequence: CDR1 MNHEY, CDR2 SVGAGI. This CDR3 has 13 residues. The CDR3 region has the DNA TGTGCCAGCAGTTACTCGCCGGGGTATGGCTACACCTTC. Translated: CASSYSPGYGYTF.

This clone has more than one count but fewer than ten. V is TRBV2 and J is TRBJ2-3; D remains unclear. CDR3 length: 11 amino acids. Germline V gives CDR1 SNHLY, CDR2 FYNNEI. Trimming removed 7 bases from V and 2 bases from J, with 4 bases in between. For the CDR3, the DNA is TGTGCCAGCAAGCTCACAGATACGCAGTATTTT. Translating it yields CASKLTDTQYF.

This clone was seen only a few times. CDR3: CASSLNPLSSYEQYF. The CDR3, as DNA: TGTGCCAGCAGCTTAAACCCCCTGAGCTCCTACGAGCAGTACTTC. This chain links TRBV7-8 with TRBJ2-7; D is undetermined. The germline V gene encodes CDR1 SGHVS and CDR2 FQNEAQ. Trimming took off 2 bases at V and 0 bases at J, with 11 bases between the two ends. This CDR3 is 15 amino acids long.

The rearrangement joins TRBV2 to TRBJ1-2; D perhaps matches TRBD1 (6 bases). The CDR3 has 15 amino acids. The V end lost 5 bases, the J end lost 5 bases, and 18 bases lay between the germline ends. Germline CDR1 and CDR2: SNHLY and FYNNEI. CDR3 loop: CASSWGQGRFYGYTF. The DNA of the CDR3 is TGTGCCAGCAGTTGGGGGCAGGGACGATTTTATGGCTACACCTTC.

CDR3 residues: CASSGGTSQSGGELFF. CDR3 in DNA: TGTGCCAGCAGCGGGGGGACTAGTCAAAGCGGCGGGGAGCTGTTTTTT. V gene TRBV7-3 combines with J gene TRBJ2-2; 8 bases align to TRBD2. The CDR3 length is 16 residues. The V and J ends lost 5 bases and 7 bases, in that order; junction bases with no gene match: 12. Germline V gives CDR1 SGHTA, CDR2 FQGTGA.

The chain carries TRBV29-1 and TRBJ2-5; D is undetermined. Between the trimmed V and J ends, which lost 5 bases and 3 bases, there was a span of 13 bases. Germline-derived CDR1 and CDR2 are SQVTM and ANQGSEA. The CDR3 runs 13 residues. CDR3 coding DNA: TGCAGCGTTACCAAGAGATCAAAAGAGACCCAGTACTTC. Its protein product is CSVTKRSKETQYF.

The CDR3 nucleotides are TGTGCCAGCAGCTGGGGGGGGGACGCTTTCTTT. As protein: CASSWGGDAFF. The chain recombines TRBV5-6 with TRBJ1-1; tentatively, D is TRBD1 (5 bases). The V gene lost 3 bases and the J gene lost 11 bases, with 11 bases spanning the gap. The germline CDR1 and CDR2 sequences are SGHDT and YYEEEE. The CDR3 contains 11 residues. Full variable domain (outside the CDR3, taken from reference TRBV5-6 and TRBJ1-1): DAGVTQSPTHLIKTRGQQVTLRCSPKSGHDTVSWYQQALGQGPQFIFQYYEEEERQRGNFPDRFSGHQFPNYSSELNVNALLLGDSALYLCASSWGGDAFFGQGTRLTVV.

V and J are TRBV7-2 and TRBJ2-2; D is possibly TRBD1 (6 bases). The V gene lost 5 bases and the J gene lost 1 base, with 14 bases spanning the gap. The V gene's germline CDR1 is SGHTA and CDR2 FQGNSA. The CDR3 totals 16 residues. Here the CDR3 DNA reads TGTGCCAGCAGCCCGGCTCAGGACAGGAACACCGGGGAGCTGTTTTTT. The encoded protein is CASSPAQDRNTGELFF.

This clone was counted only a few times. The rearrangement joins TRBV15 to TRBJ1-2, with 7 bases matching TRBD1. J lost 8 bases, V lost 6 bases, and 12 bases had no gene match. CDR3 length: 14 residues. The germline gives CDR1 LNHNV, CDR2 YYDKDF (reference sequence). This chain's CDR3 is CATRNDRELGGYTF. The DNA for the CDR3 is TGTGCCACCAGAAACGACAGGGAACTTGGGGGCTACACCTTC.

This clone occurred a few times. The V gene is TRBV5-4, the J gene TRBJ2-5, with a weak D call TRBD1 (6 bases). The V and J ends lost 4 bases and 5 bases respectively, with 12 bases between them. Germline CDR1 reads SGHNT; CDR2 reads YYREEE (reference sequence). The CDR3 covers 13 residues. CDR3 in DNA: TGTGCCAGCAGCCAAAACAGGGTGGAGACCCAGTACTTC. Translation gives CASSQNRVETQYF.

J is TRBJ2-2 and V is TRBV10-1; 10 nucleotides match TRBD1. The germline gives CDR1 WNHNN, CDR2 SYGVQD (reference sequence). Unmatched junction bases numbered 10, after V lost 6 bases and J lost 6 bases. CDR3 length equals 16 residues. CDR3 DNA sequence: TGCGCCAGCAGCCCACTAGGGACAGGGGTTCCCGGGGAGCTGTTTTTT. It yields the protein CASSPLGTGVPGELFF.

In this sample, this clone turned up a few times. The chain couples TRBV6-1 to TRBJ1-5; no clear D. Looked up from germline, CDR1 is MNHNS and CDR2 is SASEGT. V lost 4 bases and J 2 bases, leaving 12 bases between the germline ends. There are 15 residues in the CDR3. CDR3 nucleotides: TGTGCCAGCAGTGGGTACACCTTTGGCAATCAGCCCCAGCATTTT. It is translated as CASSGYTFGNQPQHF.

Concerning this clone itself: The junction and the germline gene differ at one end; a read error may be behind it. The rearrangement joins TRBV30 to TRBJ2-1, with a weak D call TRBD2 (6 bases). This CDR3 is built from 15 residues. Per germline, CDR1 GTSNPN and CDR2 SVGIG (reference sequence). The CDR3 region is CAWSGSGSSYNEQFF. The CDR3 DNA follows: TGTGCCTGGAGTGGGTCCGGGAGTTCCTATAATGAGCAGTTCTTC. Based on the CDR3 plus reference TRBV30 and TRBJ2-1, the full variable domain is SQTIHQWPATLVQPVGSPLSLECTVEGTSNPNLYWYRQAAGRGLQLLFYSVGIGQISSEVPQNLSASRPQDRQFILSSKKLLLSDSGFYLCAWSGSGSSYNEQFFGPGTRLTVL.

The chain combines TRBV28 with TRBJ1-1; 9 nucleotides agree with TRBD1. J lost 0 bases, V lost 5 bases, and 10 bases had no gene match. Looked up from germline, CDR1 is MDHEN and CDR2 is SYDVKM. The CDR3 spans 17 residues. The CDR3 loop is CASSQYRGQNLNTEAFF. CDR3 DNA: TGTGCCAGCAGTCAATACAGGGGGCAGAATTTGAACACTGAAGCTTTCTTT.

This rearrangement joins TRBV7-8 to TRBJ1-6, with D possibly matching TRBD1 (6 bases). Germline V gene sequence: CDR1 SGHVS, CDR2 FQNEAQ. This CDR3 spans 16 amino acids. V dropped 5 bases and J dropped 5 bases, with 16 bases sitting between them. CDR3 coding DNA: TGTGCCAGCAGCAAGAGACAGGTGGTCGATAATTCACCCCTCCACTTT. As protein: CASSKRQVVDNSPLHF.

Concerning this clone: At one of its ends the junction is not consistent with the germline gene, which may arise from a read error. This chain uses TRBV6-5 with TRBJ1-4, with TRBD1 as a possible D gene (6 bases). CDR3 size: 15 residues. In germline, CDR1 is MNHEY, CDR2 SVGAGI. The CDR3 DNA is TGTGCCAGCAGTTCGGGAGGGGGGACGAGAATGAAACCGTTTTTT. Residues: CASSSGGGTRMKPFF.

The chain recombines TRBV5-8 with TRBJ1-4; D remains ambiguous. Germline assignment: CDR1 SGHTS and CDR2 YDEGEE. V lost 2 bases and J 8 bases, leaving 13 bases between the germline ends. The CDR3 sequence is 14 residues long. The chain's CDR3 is CASSFPGYGEKLFF. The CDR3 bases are TGTGCCAGCAGCTTTCCCGGGTACGGCGAAAAACTGTTTTTT. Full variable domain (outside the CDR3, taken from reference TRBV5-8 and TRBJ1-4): EAGVTQSPTHLIKTRGQQATLRCSPISGHTSVYWYQQALGLGLQFLLWYDEGEERNRGNFPPRFSGRQFPNYSSELNVNALELEDSALYLCASSFPGYGEKLFFGSGTQLSVL.

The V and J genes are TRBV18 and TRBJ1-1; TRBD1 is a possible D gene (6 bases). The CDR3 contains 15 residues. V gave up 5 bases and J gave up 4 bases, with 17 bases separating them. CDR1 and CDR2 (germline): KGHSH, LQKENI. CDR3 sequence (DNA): TGTGCCAGCTCAGACTCACAGGGTAGAGTCACTGAAGCTTTCTTT. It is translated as CASSDSQGRVTEAFF.

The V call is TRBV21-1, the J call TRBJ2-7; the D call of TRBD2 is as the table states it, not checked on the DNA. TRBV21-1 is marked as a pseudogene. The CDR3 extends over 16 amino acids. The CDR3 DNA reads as TGTGCCAGCAGCAAAAAGTTAGGGACTAGCTTCTACGAGCAGTACTTC. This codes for CASSKKLGTSFYEQYF.

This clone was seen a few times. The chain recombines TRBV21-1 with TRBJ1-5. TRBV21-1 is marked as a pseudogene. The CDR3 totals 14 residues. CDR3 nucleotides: TGTGCCAGCAGCAGCTACTGTAGCAATCAGCCCCAGCATTTT. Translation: CASSSYCSNQPQHF.